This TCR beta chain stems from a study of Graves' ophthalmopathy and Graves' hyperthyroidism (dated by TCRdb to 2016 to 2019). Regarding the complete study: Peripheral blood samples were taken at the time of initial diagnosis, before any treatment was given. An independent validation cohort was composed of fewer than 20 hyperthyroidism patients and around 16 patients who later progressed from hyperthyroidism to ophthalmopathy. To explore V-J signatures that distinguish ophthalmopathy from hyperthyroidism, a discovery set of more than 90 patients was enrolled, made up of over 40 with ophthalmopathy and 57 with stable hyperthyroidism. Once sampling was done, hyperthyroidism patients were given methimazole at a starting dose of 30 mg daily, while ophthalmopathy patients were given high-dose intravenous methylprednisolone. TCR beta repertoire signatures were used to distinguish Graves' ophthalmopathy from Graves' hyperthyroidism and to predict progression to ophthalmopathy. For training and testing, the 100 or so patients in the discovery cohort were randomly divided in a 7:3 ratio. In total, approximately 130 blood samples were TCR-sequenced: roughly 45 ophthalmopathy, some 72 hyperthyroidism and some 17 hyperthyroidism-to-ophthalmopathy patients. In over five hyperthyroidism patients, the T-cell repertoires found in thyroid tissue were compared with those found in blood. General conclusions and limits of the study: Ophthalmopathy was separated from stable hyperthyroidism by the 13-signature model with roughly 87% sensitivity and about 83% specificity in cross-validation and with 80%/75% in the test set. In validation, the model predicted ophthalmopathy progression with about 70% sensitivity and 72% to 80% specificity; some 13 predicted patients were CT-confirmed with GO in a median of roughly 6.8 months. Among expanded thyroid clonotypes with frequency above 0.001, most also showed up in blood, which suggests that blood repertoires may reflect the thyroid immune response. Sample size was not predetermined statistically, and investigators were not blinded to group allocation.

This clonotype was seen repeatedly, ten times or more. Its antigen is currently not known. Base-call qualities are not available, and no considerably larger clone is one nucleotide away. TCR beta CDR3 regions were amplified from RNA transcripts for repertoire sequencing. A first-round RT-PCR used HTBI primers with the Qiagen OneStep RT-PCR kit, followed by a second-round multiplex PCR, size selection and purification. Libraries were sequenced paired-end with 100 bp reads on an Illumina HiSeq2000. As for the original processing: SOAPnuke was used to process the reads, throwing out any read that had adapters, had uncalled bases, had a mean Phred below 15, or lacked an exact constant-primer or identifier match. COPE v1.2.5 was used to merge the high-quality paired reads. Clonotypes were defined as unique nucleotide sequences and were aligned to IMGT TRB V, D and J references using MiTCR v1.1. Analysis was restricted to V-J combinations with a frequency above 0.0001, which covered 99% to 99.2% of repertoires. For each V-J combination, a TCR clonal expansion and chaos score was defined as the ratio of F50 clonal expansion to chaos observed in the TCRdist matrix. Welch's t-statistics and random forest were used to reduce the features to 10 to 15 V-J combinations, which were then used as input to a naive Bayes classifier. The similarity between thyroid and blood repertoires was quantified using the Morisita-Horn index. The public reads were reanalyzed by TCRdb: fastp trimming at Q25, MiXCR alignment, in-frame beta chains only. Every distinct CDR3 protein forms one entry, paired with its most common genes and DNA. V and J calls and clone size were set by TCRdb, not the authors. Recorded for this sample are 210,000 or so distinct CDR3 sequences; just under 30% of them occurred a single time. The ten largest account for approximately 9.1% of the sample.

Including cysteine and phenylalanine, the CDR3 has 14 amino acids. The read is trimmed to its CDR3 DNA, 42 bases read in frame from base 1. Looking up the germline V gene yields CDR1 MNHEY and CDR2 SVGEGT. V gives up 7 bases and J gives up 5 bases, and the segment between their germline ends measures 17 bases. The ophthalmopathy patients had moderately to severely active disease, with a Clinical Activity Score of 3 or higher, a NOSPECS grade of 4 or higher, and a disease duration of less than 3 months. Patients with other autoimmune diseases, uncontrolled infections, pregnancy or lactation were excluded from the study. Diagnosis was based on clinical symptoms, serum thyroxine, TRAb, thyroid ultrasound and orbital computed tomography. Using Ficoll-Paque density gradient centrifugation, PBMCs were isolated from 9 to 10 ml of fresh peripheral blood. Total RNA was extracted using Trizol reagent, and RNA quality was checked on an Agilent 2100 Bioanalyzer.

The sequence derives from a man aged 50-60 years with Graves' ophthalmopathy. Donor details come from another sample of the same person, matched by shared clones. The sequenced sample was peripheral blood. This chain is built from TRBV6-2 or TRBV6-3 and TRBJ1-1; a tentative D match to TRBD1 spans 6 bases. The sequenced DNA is TGTGCCAGCACCTGGACAGTGGAGTGGACTGAAGCTTTCTTT. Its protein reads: CASTWTVEWTEAFF.